A single sample gave rise to the 4 T cell receptor beta chains below, sequenced in a study of T-cell reconstitution after alpha-beta-depleted transplantation in children. Molecular barcoding with unique molecular identifiers was used for the TCRbeta library. TCRdb reprocessed the PCR reads with MiXCR, giving one entry per CDR3 protein. The profile shows around 200,000 distinct CDR3 sequences, about 8.7% of them singletons. The sample was PBMCs, mostly from graft donor cells, taken 360 days after TCRalphabeta/CD19-depleted stem cell transplant. Every receptor here comes from a male patient under 10 years old who had a stem cell transplant for acute myeloid leukemia, so the T cells may come from the graft donor.

This clonotype was seen a handful of times. This chain links TRBV5-8 with TRBJ1-2; D possibly corresponds to TRBD1 (6 bases). Germline CDR1 SGHTS, CDR2 YDEGEE. V shed 4 bases and J shed 4 bases, with 11 bases lying between them. This CDR3 spans 13 amino acids. The CDR3 sequence: CASSQQGFYGYTF. CDR3 DNA: TGTGCCAGCAGCCAACAGGGTTTCTATGGCTACACCTTC. Combining the CDR3 with reference TRBV5-8 and TRBJ1-2 gives the whole variable domain EAGVTQSPTHLIKTRGQQATLRCSPISGHTSVYWYQQALGLGLQFLLWYDEGEERNRGNFPPRFSGRQFPNYSSELNVNALELEDSALYLCASSQQGFYGYTFGSGTRLTVV.

Only a few counts were recorded for this clonotype. J is TRBJ1-5 and V is TRBV29-1; possibly TRBD1 for D (5 bases). V shed 7 bases and J shed 5 bases, with 15 bases lying between them. Germline values: CDR1 SQVTM, CDR2 ANQGSEA. The CDR3 is made up of 13 amino acids. The CDR3 is CSAQQGWDQPQHF. Here the CDR3 DNA reads TGCAGCGCACAGCAGGGCTGGGATCAGCCCCAGCATTTT.

This clonotype was detected only a few times. V gene TRBV6-1 combines with J gene TRBJ2-3; weak D call: TRBD1 (6 bases). Trimming shortened V by 6 bases and J by 3 bases, and 13 bases separated the two germline ends. This CDR3 is 14 amino acids long. CDR1 and CDR2 (germline): MNHNS, SASEGT. CDR3 sequence reads: CASRPYRVTDTQYF. CDR3 DNA sequence: TGTGCCAGCAGGCCCTACAGGGTTACAGATACGCAGTATTTT.

The rearrangement joins TRBV6-1 to TRBJ1-2; maybe TRBD1 (6 bases). The CDR3 is 15 residues long. Germline CDR1 and CDR2: MNHNS and SASEGT. V was trimmed by 6 bases and J by 0 bases, leaving 14 bases between them. The CDR3 bases are TGTGCCAGCAGCTCCCCTACAGGGCCTAACTATGGCTACACCTTC. Its translation: CASSSPTGPNYGYTF.